This T cell receptor beta chain was retrieved from a study of OX40 agonist ivuxolimab in advanced cancers. As for the study in general: Ivuxolimab, an antibody acting as an agonist of OX40 (CD134), was used to treat patients. Patients were roughly 83% male with ages about 20 to 79, mean 60. Allowance was made for prior anti-PD-1, anti-PD-L1 or anti-CTLA-4 therapy, and 40% had some. Partial response was recorded in three patients: one hepatocellular carcinoma and two cutaneous melanoma cases.

Profiling relied on immunoSEQ multiplex PCR, and the TCRdb table lists in-frame clones only, not all of them. The sample shows about 51,000 clones, around 81% of them seen only once. The table lists this clone with a few counts. The V and J ends lost 5 bases and 9 bases respectively, with 11 bases between them. The CDR3 is 13 residues long. CDR1 and CDR2 from the germline V gene are SSHAT and FNYEAQ (reference sequence). This receptor was taken from an adult with an advanced solid tumor such as melanoma, head and neck, liver or kidney cancer. The starting material was CD4+ or CD8+ T cells sorted from blood, obtained in a trial of the OX40 agonist ivuxolimab. The chain links TRBV7-7 to TRBJ1-6; unclear D gene. DNA of the CDR3: TGTGCCAGCAGCGTAGATATGGGTTCACCCCTCCACTTT. As protein: CASSVDMGSPLHF.